Listed below are T cell receptor beta chains from one sample, sequenced in a study of response to subunit inactivated influenza vaccine. One entry per CDR3 protein, called by TCRdb with MiXCR from the RT-PCR reads. Of under 500,000 distinct CDR3 sequences listed, 10% to 11% are singletons. The starting material was PBMCs from blood, obtained roughly 45 days after vaccination. These receptors all stem from a man in his fifties who received an inactivated influenza vaccine. CDR3s include the opening cysteine and the closing phenylalanine or tryptophan. D genes are given only for firm matches. Clone size is stated in some rows and not others, as once, few, many or a class when expanded.

d_call: TRBD2; clone_size: few; v_call: TRBV5-1; j_call: TRBJ2-1; cdr3_nt: TGCGCCAGCAGCTCGCGGGGACTAGCGGGAGTCAGTGAGCAGTTCTTC; cdr3_aa: CASSSRGLAGVSEQFF
d_call: TRBD2; clone_size: few; v_call: TRBV7-8; j_call: TRBJ2-1; cdr3_nt: TGTGCCAGCAGCTTAGTCACTAGCGGGGGGCCCGGTGAGCAGTTCTTC; cdr3_aa: CASSLVTSGGPGEQFF
d_call: TRBD1; clone_size: .; v_call: TRBV6-5; j_call: TRBJ2-5; cdr3_nt: TGTGCTACAGGGGCGACGGGAGAGACCCAGTACTTC; cdr3_aa: CATGATGETQYF
d_call: TRBD1; clone_size: many; v_call: TRBV4-3; j_call: TRBJ2-7; cdr3_nt: TGCGCCAGCAGCCAAGGAGCGACAGGGACCTACGAGCAGTACTTC; cdr3_aa: CASSQGATGTYEQYF
d_call: .; clone_size: many; v_call: TRBV20-1; j_call: TRBJ1-1; cdr3_nt: TGCAGTGCTAGTAGGGTGGGCACTGAAGCTTTCTTT; cdr3_aa: CSASRVGTEAFF
d_call: .; clone_size: few; v_call: TRBV5-5; j_call: TRBJ1-6; cdr3_nt: TGTGCCAGCAGCTTGGACGGGACAAGACCTTCACCCCTCCACTTT; cdr3_aa: CASSLDGTRPSPLHF
d_call: .; clone_size: few; v_call: TRBV10-2; j_call: TRBJ2-1; cdr3_nt: TGCGCCAGCAGGGAGCCTACGACCCCGGGCAATGAGCAGTTCTTC; cdr3_aa: CASREPTTPGNEQFF
d_call: .; clone_size: .; v_call: TRBV5-1; j_call: TRBJ1-3; cdr3_nt: TGCGCCAGCAGCTTAGGACAGTACGGAAACACCATATATTTT; cdr3_aa: CASSLGQYGNTIYF
d_call: TRBD2; clone_size: few; v_call: TRBV7-2; j_call: TRBJ2-1; cdr3_nt: TGTGCCACCAGTCGGGTAGCGGGCGATGAGCAGTTCTTC; cdr3_aa: CATSRVAGDEQFF
d_call: .; clone_size: few; v_call: TRBV20-1; j_call: TRBJ2-5; cdr3_nt: TGCAGTGCTAAACCCCCAGGGTGGTACCAAGAGACCCAGTACTTC; cdr3_aa: CSAKPPGWYQETQYF
d_call: .; clone_size: many; v_call: TRBV7-9; j_call: TRBJ2-1; cdr3_nt: TGTGCCAGTCAGGGGGGATCCTACAATGAGCAGTTCTTC; cdr3_aa: CASQGGSYNEQFF
d_call: .; clone_size: few; v_call: TRBV4-2; j_call: TRBJ2-5; cdr3_nt: TGTGCCAGCAGCCAAGATGAGGGGGAGAGCTTCAGGGGGACCCAGTACTTC; cdr3_aa: CASSQDEGESFRGTQYF
d_call: TRBD1; clone_size: many; v_call: TRBV5-4; j_call: TRBJ1-2; cdr3_nt: TGTGCCAGCAGCTTGGGGCCAGGGACAGGGACAGGGGGAAACTATGGCTACACCTTC; cdr3_aa: CASSLGPGTGTGGNYGYTF
d_call: TRBD1; clone_size: .; v_call: TRBV11-2; j_call: TRBJ2-3; cdr3_nt: TGTGCCAGCAGCCCGAGTGGGCGTGGGCAGGGGGCTAGAGATACGCAGTATTTT; cdr3_aa: CASSPSGRGQGARDTQYF
d_call: .; clone_size: many; v_call: TRBV6-2/TRBV6-3; j_call: TRBJ2-1; cdr3_nt: TGTGCCAGCAGCCGCGACATGTTGGGGTTGAATGAGCAGTTCTTC; cdr3_aa: CASSRDMLGLNEQFF
d_call: .; clone_size: few; v_call: TRBV7-8; j_call: TRBJ2-3; cdr3_nt: TGTGCCAGCAGCTTACCTGGGCGGCGCCACACAGATACGCAGTATTTT; cdr3_aa: CASSLPGRRHTDTQYF
d_call: .; clone_size: once; v_call: TRBV27; j_call: TRBJ2-5; cdr3_nt: TGTGCCAGCAGTTGGGGAAAGTCCGAGACCCAGTACTTC; cdr3_aa: CASSWGKSETQYF
d_call: TRBD2; clone_size: many; v_call: TRBV9; j_call: TRBJ2-3; cdr3_nt: TGTGCCAGCAGCGTAGGGGTTTCGGGGGGGCACACAGATACGCAGTATTTT; cdr3_aa: CASSVGVSGGHTDTQYF
d_call: .; clone_size: .; v_call: TRBV20-1; j_call: TRBJ2-1; cdr3_nt: TGCAGTGCTATCAAAGGGGGTGTCAATGAGCAGTTCTTC; cdr3_aa: CSAIKGGVNEQFF
d_call: .; clone_size: many; v_call: TRBV12-3/TRBV12-4; j_call: TRBJ2-1; cdr3_nt: TGTGCCAGCAGTTCCTTGTGGGGGAGCAATGAGCAGTTCTTC; cdr3_aa: CASSSLWGSNEQFF
d_call: TRBD2; clone_size: few; v_call: TRBV20-1; j_call: TRBJ2-7; cdr3_nt: TGCAGTGCTCGCCCGGGACTAGCGTTTTACTACGAGCAGTACTTC; cdr3_aa: CSARPGLAFYYEQYF
d_call: TRBD2; clone_size: few; v_call: TRBV20-1; j_call: TRBJ2-1; cdr3_nt: TGCAGTGCTAGTCGGTTCCGGGAGGTACACAATGAGCAGTTCTTC; cdr3_aa: CSASRFREVHNEQFF
d_call: .; clone_size: .; v_call: TRBV20-1; j_call: TRBJ2-7; cdr3_nt: TGCAGTGCTAGCTTTCTCCTAGAGCAGTACTTC; cdr3_aa: CSASFLLEQYF
d_call: TRBD1; clone_size: many; v_call: TRBV27; j_call: TRBJ2-7; cdr3_nt: TGTGCCAGCAGTGTGTACACAGGGGACTACGAGCAGTACTTC; cdr3_aa: CASSVYTGDYEQYF
d_call: .; clone_size: many; v_call: TRBV7-2; j_call: TRBJ2-5; cdr3_nt: TGTGCCAGCAGCTTAGGGAATAAAGGGACCCAGTACTTC; cdr3_aa: CASSLGNKGTQYF
d_call: .; clone_size: .; v_call: TRBV16; j_call: TRBJ1-4; cdr3_nt: TGTGCCAGCAGCCAAGGTCGGGGGGAAAAACTGTTTTTT; cdr3_aa: CASSQGRGEKLFF
d_call: TRBD1; clone_size: many; v_call: TRBV5-1; j_call: TRBJ2-5; cdr3_nt: TGCGCCAGCAGCCCCGGGACAGCTCAAGAGACCCAGTACTTC; cdr3_aa: CASSPGTAQETQYF
d_call: TRBD1; clone_size: many; v_call: TRBV10-3; j_call: TRBJ2-5; cdr3_nt: TGTGCCATCAGTAAGGACAGGGGATCAGAGACCCAGTACTTC; cdr3_aa: CAISKDRGSETQYF
d_call: .; clone_size: many; v_call: TRBV5-1; j_call: TRBJ1-5; cdr3_nt: TGCGCCAGCAGCTTGGCTGGGGTTAGCAATCAGCCCCAGCATTTT; cdr3_aa: CASSLAGVSNQPQHF
d_call: .; clone_size: .; v_call: TRBV3-1; j_call: TRBJ1-6; cdr3_nt: TGTGCCAGCAGCCAAGTGAGGTCTTCACCCCTCCACTTT; cdr3_aa: CASSQVRSSPLHF
d_call: .; clone_size: few; v_call: TRBV6-5; j_call: TRBJ2-7; cdr3_nt: TGTGCCAGCAGTTACTACGGGGGGCTCTACGAGCAGTACTTC; cdr3_aa: CASSYYGGLYEQYF
d_call: .; clone_size: .; v_call: TRBV4-2; j_call: TRBJ2-2; cdr3_nt: TGTGCCAGCAGCCAAGATTTGGGGTGGGACACCGGGGAGCTGTTTTTT; cdr3_aa: CASSQDLGWDTGELFF
d_call: .; clone_size: .; v_call: TRBV7-2; j_call: TRBJ1-2; cdr3_nt: TGTGCCAGCAGCCCCCGCCGGGAGTACGATGGCTACACCTTC; cdr3_aa: CASSPRREYDGYTF
d_call: .; clone_size: .; v_call: TRBV21-1; j_call: TRBJ2-7; cdr3_nt: TGTGCCAGCAAACCGTGGGACAGGGGGCAGTACGAGCAGTACTTC; cdr3_aa: CASKPWDRGQYEQYF
d_call: TRBD2; clone_size: few; v_call: TRBV7-2; j_call: TRBJ2-3; cdr3_nt: TGTGCCAGCAGCTTAGCCCCTCTTGGAGCGGGGGGGCCAGATACGCAGTATTTT; cdr3_aa: CASSLAPLGAGGPDTQYF
d_call: .; clone_size: few; v_call: TRBV4-3; j_call: TRBJ2-1; cdr3_nt: TGCGCCAGCAGCCAACTCAACGACAGGAGCAATGAGCAGTTCTTC; cdr3_aa: CASSQLNDRSNEQFF
d_call: .; clone_size: few; v_call: TRBV7-2; j_call: TRBJ2-4; cdr3_nt: TGTGCCAGCAGCGCAAGACCGAGAGCCAAAAACATTCAGTACTTC; cdr3_aa: CASSARPRAKNIQYF
d_call: TRBD1; clone_size: few; v_call: TRBV20-1; j_call: TRBJ2-2; cdr3_nt: TGCAGTGCTAGAAGGACAGGGGGAGCCGGGGAGCTGTTTTTT; cdr3_aa: CSARRTGGAGELFF
d_call: .; clone_size: .; v_call: TRBV20-1; j_call: TRBJ1-5; cdr3_nt: TGCAGTGCTAGAGATTTTGTGGTAAGCAATCAGCCCCAGCATTTT; cdr3_aa: CSARDFVVSNQPQHF
d_call: .; clone_size: many; v_call: TRBV4-2; j_call: TRBJ1-3; cdr3_nt: TGTGCCAGCAGCCAAGGAAACACCATATATTTT; cdr3_aa: CASSQGNTIYF
d_call: .; clone_size: few; v_call: TRBV10-3; j_call: TRBJ1-5; cdr3_nt: TGTGCCATCAGACCCGACAGCTATAGCAATCAGCCCCAGCATTTT; cdr3_aa: CAIRPDSYSNQPQHF
d_call: .; clone_size: .; v_call: TRBV6-1; j_call: TRBJ2-1; cdr3_nt: TGTGCCAGCGGAGCAACCTCCTACAATGAGCAGTTCTTC; cdr3_aa: CASGATSYNEQFF
d_call: .; clone_size: few; v_call: TRBV20-1; j_call: TRBJ2-2; cdr3_nt: TGCAGTGCTAGAGTCTACACCACCGGGGAGCTGTTTTTT; cdr3_aa: CSARVYTTGELFF
d_call: TRBD2; clone_size: .; v_call: TRBV5-6; j_call: TRBJ2-5; cdr3_nt: TGTGCCAGCAGCTGGGGGACTAGCGGGAGTGGAGAGACCCAGTACTTC; cdr3_aa: CASSWGTSGSGETQYF
d_call: .; clone_size: .; v_call: TRBV21-1; j_call: TRBJ2-7; cdr3_nt: TGTGCCAGCAGCAAACGGACAGGGGTGAGCAACGAGCAGTACTTC; cdr3_aa: CASSKRTGVSNEQYF
d_call: .; clone_size: few; v_call: TRBV5-1; j_call: TRBJ1-5; cdr3_nt: TGCGCCAGCAGCTTGGCCGGCGATCAGCCCCAGCATTTT; cdr3_aa: CASSLAGDQPQHF
d_call: .; clone_size: many; v_call: TRBV14; j_call: TRBJ2-3; cdr3_nt: TGTGCCAGCAGCCTACCGTACATGGCGCAGTATTTT; cdr3_aa: CASSLPYMAQYF
d_call: .; clone_size: many; v_call: TRBV7-9; j_call: TRBJ1-3; cdr3_nt: TGTGCCAGCAGCTTAGAGCCAGGGATCTCTGGAAACACCATATATTTT; cdr3_aa: CASSLEPGISGNTIYF
d_call: TRBD2; clone_size: many; v_call: TRBV5-1; j_call: TRBJ2-1; cdr3_nt: TGCGCCAGCAGATCCGGGACTAGCCCTTACAATGAGCAGTTCTTC; cdr3_aa: CASRSGTSPYNEQFF